This T cell receptor (beta chain) was identified during a study of T cells in Graves' hyperthyroidism and ophthalmopathy. Study results and limitations: Most thyroid clonotypes with frequency above 0.001 were detected in blood.

The V gene's germline CDR1 is ENHRY and CDR2 SYGVKD. V dropped 6 bases and J dropped 3 bases, with 20 bases sitting between them. The CDR3 runs to 16 residues. From RNA transcripts, TCR beta CDR3 regions were amplified. Using the HTBI primer set, a first-round RT-PCR was run on the TCR CDR3. TCRdb reprocessed the multiplex PCR reads with MiXCR, giving one entry per CDR3 protein. The sample contains 600,000 or so distinct CDR3 sequences, just over 45% of which appear only once. With respect to this clonotype: Its specificity is not known.

The material sequenced was peripheral blood or thyroid tissue (not recorded which). The receptor comes from a woman younger than 35 with Graves' hyperthyroidism. The genes are TRBV10-3 and TRBJ2-5; a possible D gene is TRBD2 (7 bases). CDR3 DNA: TGTGCCATCAGCGAAACTGGGGGGCTAGCGGAAGAGACCCAGTACTTC. Its translation: CAISETGGLAEETQYF.